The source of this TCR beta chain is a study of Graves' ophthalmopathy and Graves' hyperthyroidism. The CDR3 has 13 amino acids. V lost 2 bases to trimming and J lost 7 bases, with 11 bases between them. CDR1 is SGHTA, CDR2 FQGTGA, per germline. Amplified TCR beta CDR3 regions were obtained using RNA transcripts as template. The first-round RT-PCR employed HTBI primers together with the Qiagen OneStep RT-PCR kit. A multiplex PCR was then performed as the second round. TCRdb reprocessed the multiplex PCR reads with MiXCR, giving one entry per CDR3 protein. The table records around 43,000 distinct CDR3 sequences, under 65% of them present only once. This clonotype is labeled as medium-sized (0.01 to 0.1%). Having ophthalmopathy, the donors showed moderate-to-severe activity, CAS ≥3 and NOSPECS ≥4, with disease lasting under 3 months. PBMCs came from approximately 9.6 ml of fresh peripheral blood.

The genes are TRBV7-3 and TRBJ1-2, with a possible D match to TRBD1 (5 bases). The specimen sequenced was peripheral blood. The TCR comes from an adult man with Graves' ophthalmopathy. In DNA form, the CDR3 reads TGTGCCAGCAGCTTAGGAGGGGAGAGTGGCTACACCTTC. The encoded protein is CASSLGGESGYTF.